This T cell receptor (beta chain) was sequenced for a study of beta chain features in type 1 diabetes. At the level of the study: Cell yields, age and gender were similar between patients and healthy donors. Findings and limits, study-wide: In all four CD4+ subsets, TCRB CDR3 length was significantly, moderately reduced in type 1 diabetes. More deletions and fewer insertions at VDJ junctions were seen in type 1 diabetes patients.

Turning to this clone: As yet, its antigen is unknown.

Markers CD45RO/CCR7/CD25/CD127/CD95/CD27 served to sort CD4+ naive, central memory, regulatory and stem cell-like memory cells. Purity exceeded 95% in all sorted populations. This CDR3 comprises 14 residues. J was trimmed by 3 bases and V by 9 bases; bases with no gene match: 11. Germline V gives CDR1 MNHEY, CDR2 SVGAGI. The investigators reverse transcribed all of the isolated RNA, so they sequenced expressed TCRB transcripts. This table comes from immunoSEQ multiplex PCR, and its TCRdb copy is limited to in-frame clones, with some not included. The repertoire consists of a few hundred thousand clones, with 24% occurring once and the leading ten covering 0.012%.

V gene TRBV6-5 combines with J gene TRBJ2-7, with TRBD1 identical over 7 bases. What was sequenced was naive CD4+ T cells from blood. The sequence was collected from a woman younger than 45 with type 1 diabetes. The CDR3 DNA reads TGTGCCAGTTCCATGACAGGGAATGTCTACGAGCAGTACTTC. The encoded protein is CASSMTGNVYEQYF.